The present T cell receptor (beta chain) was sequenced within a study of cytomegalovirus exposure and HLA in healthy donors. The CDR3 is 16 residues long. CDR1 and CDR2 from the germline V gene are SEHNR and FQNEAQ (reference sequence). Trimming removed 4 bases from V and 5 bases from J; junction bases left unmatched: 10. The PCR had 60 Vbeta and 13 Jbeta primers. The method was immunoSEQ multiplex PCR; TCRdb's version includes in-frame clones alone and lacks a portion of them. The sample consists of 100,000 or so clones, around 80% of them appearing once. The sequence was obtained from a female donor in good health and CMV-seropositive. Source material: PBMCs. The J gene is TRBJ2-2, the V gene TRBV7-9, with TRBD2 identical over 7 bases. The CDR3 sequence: CASSYGVQRETGELFF. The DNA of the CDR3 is TGTGCCAGCAGCTATGGGGTCCAGCGGGAAACCGGGGAGCTGTTTTTT.